This TCR beta chain was obtained from a study of identical twins. CDR1 is MNHNS, CDR2 SASEGT, per germline. CDR3 length: 14 amino acids. With 6 bases removed from V and 7 bases from J, the gap between germline ends came to 16 bases. Each cDNA held unique molecular identifiers, and template switching gave it a universal primer site. TCRdb re-called the 5' RACE reads with MiXCR, one entry per CDR3 protein. The data contain approximately 600,000 distinct CDR3 sequences, just over 7% of them singletons. This sample also belongs to another study, concerning yellow fever vaccine responses in identical twins. That source adds: Reported findings indicate that twins' vaccine T cell responses seemed partially convergent, partially personalized.

This receptor was identified in a young woman in good health. Sequenced: PBMCs. The genes are TRBV6-1 and TRBJ2-1; D ambiguous. CDR3 amino acids: CASRPGTVGNEQFF. The CDR3 DNA is TGTGCCAGCAGACCAGGTACAGTGGGGAATGAGCAGTTCTTC.